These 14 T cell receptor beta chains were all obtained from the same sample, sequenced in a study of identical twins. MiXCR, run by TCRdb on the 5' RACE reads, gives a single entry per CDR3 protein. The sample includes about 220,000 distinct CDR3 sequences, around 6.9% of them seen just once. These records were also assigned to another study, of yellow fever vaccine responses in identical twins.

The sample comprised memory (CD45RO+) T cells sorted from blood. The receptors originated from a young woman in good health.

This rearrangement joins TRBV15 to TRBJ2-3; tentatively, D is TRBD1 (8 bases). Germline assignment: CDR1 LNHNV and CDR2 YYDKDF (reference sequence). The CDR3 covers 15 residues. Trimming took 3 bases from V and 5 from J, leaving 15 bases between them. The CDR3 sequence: CATSSLQGEGDTQYF. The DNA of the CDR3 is TGTGCCACCAGCAGTCTACAGGGGGAGGGAGATACGCAGTATTTT.

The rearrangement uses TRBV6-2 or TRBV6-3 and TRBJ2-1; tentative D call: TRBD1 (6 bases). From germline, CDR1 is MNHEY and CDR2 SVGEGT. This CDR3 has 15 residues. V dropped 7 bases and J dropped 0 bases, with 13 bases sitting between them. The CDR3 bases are TGTGCCAGCACAACAAGGGGGAGCTCCTACAATGAGCAGTTCTTC. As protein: CASTTRGSSYNEQFF.

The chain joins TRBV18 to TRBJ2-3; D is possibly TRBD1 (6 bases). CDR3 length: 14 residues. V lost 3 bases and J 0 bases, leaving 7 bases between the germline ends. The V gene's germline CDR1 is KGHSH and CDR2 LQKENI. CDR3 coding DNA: TGTGCCAGCTCACCGGACAGAAGCACAGATACGCAGTATTTT. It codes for CASSPDRSTDTQYF.

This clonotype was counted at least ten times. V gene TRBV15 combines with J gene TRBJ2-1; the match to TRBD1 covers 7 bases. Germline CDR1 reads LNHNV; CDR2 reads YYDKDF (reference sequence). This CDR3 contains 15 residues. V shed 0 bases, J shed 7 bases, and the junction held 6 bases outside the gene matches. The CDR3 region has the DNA TGTGCCACCAGCAGAGATGACAGGGTGGCAAATGAGCAGTTCTTC. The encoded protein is CATSRDDRVANEQFF.

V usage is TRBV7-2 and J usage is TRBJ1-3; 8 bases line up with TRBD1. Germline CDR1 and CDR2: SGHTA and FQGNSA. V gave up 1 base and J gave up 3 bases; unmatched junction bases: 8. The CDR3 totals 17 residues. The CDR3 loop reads CASSLVPQGANGNTIYF. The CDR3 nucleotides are TGTGCCAGCAGCTTAGTACCCCAGGGGGCTAATGGAAACACCATATATTTT.

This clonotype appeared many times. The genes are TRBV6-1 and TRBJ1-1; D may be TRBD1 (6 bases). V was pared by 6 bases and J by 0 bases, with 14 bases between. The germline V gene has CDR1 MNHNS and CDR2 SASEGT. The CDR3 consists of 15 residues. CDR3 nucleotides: TGTGCCAGCAGAGATCAGGGGAACATGAACACTGAAGCTTTCTTT. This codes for CASRDQGNMNTEAFF.

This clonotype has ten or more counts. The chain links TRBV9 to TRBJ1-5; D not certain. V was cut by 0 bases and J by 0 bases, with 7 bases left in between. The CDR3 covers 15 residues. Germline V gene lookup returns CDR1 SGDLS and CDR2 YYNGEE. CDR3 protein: CASSVDGYSNQPQHF. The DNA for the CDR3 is TGTGCCAGCAGCGTAGACGGGTATAGCAATCAGCCCCAGCATTTT.

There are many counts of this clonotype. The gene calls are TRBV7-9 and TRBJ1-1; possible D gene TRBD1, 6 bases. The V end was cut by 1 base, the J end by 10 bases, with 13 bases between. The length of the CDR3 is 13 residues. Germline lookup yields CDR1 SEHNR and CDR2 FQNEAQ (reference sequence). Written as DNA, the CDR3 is TGTGCCAGCAGCTTAGATCGGGGGGCGAGAGCTTTCTTT. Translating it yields CASSLDRGARAFF.

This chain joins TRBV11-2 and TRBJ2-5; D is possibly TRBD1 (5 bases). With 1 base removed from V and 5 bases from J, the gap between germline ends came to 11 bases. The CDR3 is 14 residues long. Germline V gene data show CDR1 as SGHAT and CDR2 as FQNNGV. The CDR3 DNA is TGTGCCAGCAGCTTAGTAGCCCCAGGGGAGACCCAGTACTTC. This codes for CASSLVAPGETQYF.

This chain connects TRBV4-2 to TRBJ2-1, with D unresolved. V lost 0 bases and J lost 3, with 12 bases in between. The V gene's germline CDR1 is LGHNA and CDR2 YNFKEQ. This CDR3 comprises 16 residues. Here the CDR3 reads CASSQDLGGLYNEQFF. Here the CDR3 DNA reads TGTGCCAGCAGCCAAGATCTTGGCGGCCTCTACAATGAGCAGTTCTTC.

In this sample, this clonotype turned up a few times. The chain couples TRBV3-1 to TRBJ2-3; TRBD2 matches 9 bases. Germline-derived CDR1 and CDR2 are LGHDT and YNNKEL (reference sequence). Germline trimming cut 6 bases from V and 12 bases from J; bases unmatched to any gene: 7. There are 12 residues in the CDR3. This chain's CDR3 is CASSGAGGTQYF. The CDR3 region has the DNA TGTGCCAGCAGTGGTGCGGGGGGGACCCAGTATTTT.

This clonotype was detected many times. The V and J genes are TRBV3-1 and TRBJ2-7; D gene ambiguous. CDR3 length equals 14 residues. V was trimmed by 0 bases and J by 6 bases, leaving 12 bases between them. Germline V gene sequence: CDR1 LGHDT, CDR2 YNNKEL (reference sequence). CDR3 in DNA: TGTGCCAGCAGCCAAGATCAGGTGGCGGTCGAGCAGTACTTC. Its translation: CASSQDQVAVEQYF.

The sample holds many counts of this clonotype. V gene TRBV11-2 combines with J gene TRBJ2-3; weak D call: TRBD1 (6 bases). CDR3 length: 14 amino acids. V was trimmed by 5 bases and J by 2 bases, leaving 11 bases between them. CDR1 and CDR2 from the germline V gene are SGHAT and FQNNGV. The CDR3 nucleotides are TGTGCCAGCAGCCTCAACAGGGTCACAGATACGCAGTATTTT. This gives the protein CASSLNRVTDTQYF.

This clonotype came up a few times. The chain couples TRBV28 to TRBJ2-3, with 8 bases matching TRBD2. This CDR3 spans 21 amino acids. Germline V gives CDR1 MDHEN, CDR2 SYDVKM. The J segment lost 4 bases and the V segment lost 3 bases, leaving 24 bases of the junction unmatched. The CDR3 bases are TGTGCCAGCAGTTTTCCTGGACAGTTTGGGGTAGCGGGGACAATGGCAGATACGCAGTATTTT. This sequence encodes CASSFPGQFGVAGTMADTQYF.